This record concerns one TCR beta chain sequence. With 3 bases clipped from V and 7 bases from J, the junction kept 7 bases outside the gene matches. Germline lookup yields CDR1 LNHDA and CDR2 SQIVND (reference sequence). The CDR3 spans 15 residues. Generated by immunoSEQ multiplex PCR, the TCRdb table keeps only in-frame clones and is missing some. The repertoire holds 150,000 or so clones, with around 93% as singletons. This specimen comes from a study of T cell responses to AZD1222 COVID-19 vaccine. This specimen was peripheral blood, taken on day 0 of AZD1222 vaccination. The clonotype comes from an adult in good health. The chain links TRBV19 to TRBJ1-5, with TRBD1 identical over 9 bases. Written as DNA, the CDR3 is TGTGCCAGTAGTATTGTTAGGGACAGGGAACAGCCCCAGCATTTT. It codes for CASSIVRDREQPQHF.